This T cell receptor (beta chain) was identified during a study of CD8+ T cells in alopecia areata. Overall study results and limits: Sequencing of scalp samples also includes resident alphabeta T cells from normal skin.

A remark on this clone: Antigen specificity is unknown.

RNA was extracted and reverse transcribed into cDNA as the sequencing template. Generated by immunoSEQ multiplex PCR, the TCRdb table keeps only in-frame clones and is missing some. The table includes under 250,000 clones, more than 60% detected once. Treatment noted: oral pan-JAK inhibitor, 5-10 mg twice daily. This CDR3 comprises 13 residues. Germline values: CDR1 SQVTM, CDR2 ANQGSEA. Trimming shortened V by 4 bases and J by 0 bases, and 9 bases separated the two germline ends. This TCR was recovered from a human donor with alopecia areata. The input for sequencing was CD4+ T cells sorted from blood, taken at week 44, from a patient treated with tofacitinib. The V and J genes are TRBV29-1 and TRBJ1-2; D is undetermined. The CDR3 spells CSVGQIANYGYTF. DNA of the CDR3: TGCAGCGTTGGGCAGATAGCTAACTATGGCTACACCTTC.